Each of the 27 T cell receptor beta chains below was sequenced from the same sample in a study of glioma-infiltrating T cells. Using RNA template, CDR3s of TCR alpha and beta were amplified with iRepertoire arm-PCR. One entry per CDR3 protein, called by TCRdb with MiXCR from the multiplex PCR reads. The table has fewer than 110,000 distinct CDR3 sequences, about 30% seen once. Specimen: glioma tissue, nonneoplastic brain tissue, or PBMCs (not recorded which). The receptors come from a human donor with low-grade glioma or glioblastoma, undergoing nonglioma brain surgery, or in good health (not recorded which).

This clonotype was detected only a few times. The chain has TRBV19 and TRBJ2-7, with 8 bases fitting TRBD1. This CDR3 has 15 residues. In germline, CDR1 is LNHDA, CDR2 SQIVND (reference sequence). After removal of 2 bases from V and 2 bases from J, the junction contained 5 bases not matched to a gene. CDR3 sequence: CASSIIRDRTYEQYF. CDR3 nucleotide sequence: TGTGCCAGTAGTATAATCCGGGACAGGACCTACGAGCAGTACTTC. Looking up the rest from reference TRBV19 and TRBJ2-7 gives the full variable domain: DGGITQSPKYLFRKEGQNVTLSCEQNLNHDAMYWYRQDPGQGLRLIYYSQIVNDFQKGDIAEGYSVSREKKESFPLTVTSAQKNPTAFYLCASSIIRDRTYEQYFGPGTRLTVT.

There are many counts of this clonotype. The chain recombines TRBV27 with TRBJ2-3; 13 nucleotides agree with TRBD2. The CDR3 sequence is 18 residues long. Per the germline V gene, CDR1 is MNHEY and CDR2 is SMNVEV (reference sequence). With 3 bases clipped from V and 5 bases from J, the junction kept 11 bases outside the gene matches. The CDR3 reads CASSFAPPTSGGGDTQYF. The CDR3 DNA follows: TGTGCCAGCAGTTTTGCCCCCCCAACTAGCGGGGGGGGAGATACGCAGTATTTT.

The genes are TRBV29-1 and TRBJ1-1; D remains ambiguous. Germline V gene sequence: CDR1 SQVTM, CDR2 ANQGSEA. The CDR3 spans 13 residues. Between the trimmed V and J ends, which lost 4 bases and 2 bases, there was a span of 11 bases. DNA for the CDR3: TGCAGCGTTGTGTGGGCGCCCAACACTGAAGCTTTCTTT. Translating it yields CSVVWAPNTEAFF.

This clonotype was seen ten or more times. The chain employs TRBV6-1 and TRBJ1-2, with TRBD1 as a possible D gene (5 bases). The CDR3 covers 13 residues. Looked up from germline, CDR1 is MNHNS and CDR2 is SASEGT. V was cut by 7 bases and J by 10 bases, with 19 bases left in between. The CDR3 bases are TGTGCCAGCAAAAACGGGGCAGGGCTGGACTACACCTTC. Translating gives CASKNGAGLDYTF.

Remarks on this clonotype: With a much larger clone just one base away, this may be a read error. This chain uses TRBV11-1 with TRBJ1-2; 8 bases fit TRBD1. CDR1 SGHAT and CDR2 FQDESV come from the germline V gene (reference sequence). This CDR3 is built from 14 residues. Trimming removed 2 bases from V and 2 bases from J; junction bases left unmatched: 1. Written as DNA, the CDR3 is TGTGCCAGCAGCTTACGGACAGGGAACTATGGCTACACCTTC. Translated: CASSLRTGNYGYTF.

This clonotype was detected ten times or more. The chain combines TRBV7-2 with TRBJ2-5; either TRBD1 or TRBD2 may supply D (5 bases each). The CDR3 length is 12 residues. The V end was cut by 8 bases, the J end by 5 bases, with 12 bases between. CDR1 is SGHTA and CDR2 is FQGNSA in the germline V gene. The DNA for the CDR3 is TGTGCCAGCGGGGGAGAGAGGGAGACCCAGTACTTC. It specifies CASGGERETQYF.

This clonotype has only a few counts. The chain combines TRBV19 with TRBJ1-1; possible D gene TRBD1, 5 bases. Germline CDR1 reads LNHDA; CDR2 reads SQIVND (reference sequence). This CDR3 is 12 amino acids long. Trimming stripped 10 bases from V and 4 bases from J, with 13 bases between. The CDR3 bases are TGTGCCACCTCAGGGTGGGGCACTGAAGCTTTCTTT. It encodes CATSGWGTEAFF.

Notes on this clonotype: This clone may be a read error of a much larger clone one base away. The chain has TRBV7-6 and TRBJ2-1, with 7 bases identical to TRBD2. The CDR3 contains 14 residues. Looked up from germline, CDR1 is SGHVS and CDR2 is FNYEAQ. CDR3 region: CDSSLGGTNNEQFF. The CDR3 bases are TGTGATAGCAGCTTAGGAGGGACTAACAATGAGCAGTTCTTC.

The chain has TRBV19 and TRBJ2-1; no reliable D call. This CDR3 has 14 amino acids. CDR1 and CDR2 (germline): LNHDA, SQIVND (reference sequence). V was clipped by 2 bases and J by 8 bases, with 13 bases between them. The CDR3: CASSIFRGRDEQFF. CDR3 nucleotide sequence: TGTGCCAGTAGTATATTTCGAGGCCGCGATGAGCAGTTCTTC.

J is TRBJ1-1 and V is TRBV9, with D possibly matching TRBD1 (6 bases). Germline CDR1 SGDLS, CDR2 YYNGEE. The V and J ends lost 0 bases and 2 bases respectively, with 11 bases between them. The CDR3 sequence is 15 residues long. DNA of the CDR3: TGTGCCAGCAGCGTAGAGGGGACACTAAACACTGAAGCTTTCTTT. Translation: CASSVEGTLNTEAFF.

Ten or more counts support this clonotype. One end of the junction does not line up with germline, which may come from a read error. V usage is TRBV7-7 and J usage is TRBJ2-1; 9 bases fit TRBD1. This CDR3 contains 13 residues. From germline, CDR1 is SSHAT and CDR2 FNYEAQ (reference sequence). The CDR3 region has the DNA TGTGCTAGCAGCTCACAGGGGGCACTGGAGCAGTTCTTC. It is translated as CASSSQGALEQFF.

This clonotype was counted only a few times. The V and J genes are TRBV5-1 and TRBJ2-1, with TRBD2 matching 15 bases. The CDR3 contains 15 residues. The germline gives CDR1 SGHRS, CDR2 YFSETQ. V was clipped by 4 bases and J by 9 bases; unmatched bases: 5. Written as DNA, the CDR3 is TGCGCCAGCAGCATCGGACTAGCGGGGGGGATTGAGCAGTTCTTC. This gives the protein CASSIGLAGGIEQFF.

This clonotype was seen a single time. V is TRBV7-9 and J is TRBJ2-2; D unresolved. The CDR3 is made up of 14 amino acids. The germline V and J ends were trimmed by 8 bases and 1 base, with 11 bases remaining between them. Germline V gene sequence: CDR1 SEHNR, CDR2 FQNEAQ (reference sequence). This chain's CDR3 is CASLKRQNTGELFF. DNA of the CDR3: TGTGCCAGCTTGAAACGGCAGAACACCGGGGAGCTGTTTTTT.

This clonotype was seen at least ten times. The chain is built from TRBV27 and TRBJ1-4; D gene uncertain. The CDR3 runs 14 residues. Looked up from germline, CDR1 is MNHEY and CDR2 is SMNVEV (reference sequence). V dropped 5 bases and J dropped 0 bases, with 7 bases sitting between them. CDR3 coding DNA: TGTGCCAGCAGTGGAGTTGCAACTAATGAAAAACTGTTTTTT. Its translation: CASSGVATNEKLFF.

This clonotype was found many times. This chain uses TRBV27 with TRBJ1-1; tentative D call: TRBD1 (5 bases). The CDR3 sequence is 13 residues long. In germline, CDR1 is MNHEY, CDR2 SMNVEV (reference sequence). V was clipped by 4 bases and J by 1 base, with 7 bases between them. The chain's CDR3 is CASSSTANTEAFF. The CDR3 DNA sequence: TGTGCCAGCAGTTCGACAGCGAACACTGAAGCTTTCTTT.

This clonotype was detected many times. The chain combines TRBV7-2 with TRBJ1-3; D ambiguous. In germline, CDR1 is SGHTA, CDR2 FQGNSA. With 0 bases removed from V and 2 bases from J, the gap between germline ends came to 5 bases. The CDR3 runs to 14 residues. CDR3 residues: CASSLAQTGNTIYF. CDR3 in DNA: TGTGCCAGCAGCTTAGCACAGACTGGAAACACCATATATTTT. Supplemented by reference TRBV7-2 and TRBJ1-3, the full variable domain reads GAGVSQSPSNKVTEKGKDVELRCDPISGHTALYWYRQSLGQGLEFLIYFQGNSAPDKSGLPSDRFSAERTGGSVSTLTIQRTQQEDSAVYLCASSLAQTGNTIYFGEGSWLTVV.

This clonotype showed up just a few times. The chain joins TRBV20-1 to TRBJ1-1; 11 positions agree with TRBD1. The CDR3 spans 15 residues. Germline V gene sequence: CDR1 DFQATT, CDR2 SNEGSKA (reference sequence). After removal of 6 bases from V and 3 bases from J, the junction contained 9 bases not matched to a gene. This CDR3 reads CSARDRGRTYTEAFF. The CDR3 DNA sequence: TGCAGTGCCCGGGACAGGGGGAGGACTTACACTGAAGCTTTCTTT.

This clonotype was found many times. This chain links TRBV3-1 with TRBJ2-1; D gene unclear. Germline assignment: CDR1 LGHDT and CDR2 YNNKEL (reference sequence). V was clipped by 5 bases and J by 4 bases, with 9 bases between them. CDR3 length: 13 residues. CDR3 protein: CASSFPRYNEQFF. CDR3 DNA: TGTGCCAGCAGCTTTCCCCGATACAATGAGCAGTTCTTC.

This clonotype was counted at least ten times. V is TRBV18 and J is TRBJ1-5; D ambiguous. This CDR3 is built from 13 residues. Germline lookup yields CDR1 KGHSH and CDR2 LQKENI. Trimming pared 5 bases from V and 4 bases from J, leaving 9 bases between. CDR3 DNA sequence: TGTGCCAGCTCAGAAACAGAAAATCAGCCCCAGCATTTT. This gives the protein CASSETENQPQHF.

About this clonotype: A clone one base away is much larger, so this may be a read error. V and J are TRBV6-5 and TRBJ2-3; 11 positions agree with TRBD2. The V segment lost 5 bases and the J segment 4 bases; nucleotides outside the gene matches: 8. Germline V lookup: CDR1 MNHEY, CDR2 SVGAGI. The CDR3 sequence is 16 residues long. The chain's CDR3 is CASSDEGLAVADTQYF. CDR3 bases: TGTGCCAGCAGTGACGAGGGACTAGCGGTCGCAGATACGCAGTATTTT.

The chain recombines TRBV4-2 with TRBJ1-1; D gene unclear. The germline V and J ends were trimmed by 1 base and 7 bases, with 16 bases remaining between them. CDR1 and CDR2 (germline): LGHNA, YNFKEQ. The length of the CDR3 is 15 residues. CDR3 amino acids: CASSQVLLDGYEAFF. CDR3 nucleotide sequence: TGTGCCAGCAGCCAAGTGCTCCTCGACGGTTATGAAGCTTTCTTT.

As concerns this clonotype: One end of the junction fails to match germline, which may point to a read error. The gene calls are TRBV6-2 or TRBV6-3 and TRBJ2-1, with 9 bases matching TRBD2. The CDR3 is 15 amino acids. CDR1 is MNHEY and CDR2 is SVGEGT in the germline V gene. CDR3 nucleotides: TGTGCCAGCACCGAGAGGGCGGGGGGGGGCAATGAGCAGCTCTTC. Translation gives CASTERAGGGNEQLF.

This clonotype was detected ten times or more. This chain joins TRBV6-1 and TRBJ1-2; D is ambiguous. The CDR3 is 11 residues long. The V and J ends lost 11 bases and 2 bases respectively, with 9 bases between them. The germline gives CDR1 MNHNS, CDR2 SASEGT. The CDR3 loop reads CALGANYGYTF. The CDR3 bases are TGTGCCTTAGGAGCCAACTATGGCTACACCTTC.

The chain is built from TRBV5-1 and TRBJ2-1; the D gene could be TRBD1 or TRBD2 (5 bases each). V lost 0 bases, J lost 0 bases, and 7 bases lay in between. Germline CDR1 SGHRS, CDR2 YFSETQ. This CDR3 contains 15 residues. CDR3 DNA: TGCGCCAGCAGCTTGGATGGGGGCTCCTACAATGAGCAGTTCTTC. This sequence encodes CASSLDGGSYNEQFF. The complete variable domain, with remaining parts taken from reference TRBV5-1 and TRBJ2-1, reads KAGVTQTPRYLIKTRGQQVTLSCSPISGHRSVSWYQQTPGQGLQFLFEYFSETQRNKGNFPGRFSGRQFSNSRSEMNVSTLELGDSALYLCASSLDGGSYNEQFFGPGTRLTVL.

The chain links TRBV4-2 to TRBJ2-1; 8 bases agree with TRBD2. CDR1 and CDR2 (germline): LGHNA, YNFKEQ. V trimming: 0 bases; J trimming: 7 bases; junction bases outside the gene matches: 5. The CDR3 has 15 amino acids. CDR3 DNA: TGTGCCAGCAGCCAAGATGGTGGGACTAGGAATGAGCAGTTCTTC. Translating it yields CASSQDGGTRNEQFF.

In the case of this clonotype: One base away lies a much larger clone, so this may be a sequencing read error. This chain links TRBV6-2 or TRBV6-3 with TRBJ2-1; D uncertain. Germline CDR1 reads MNHEY; CDR2 reads SVGEGT. CDR3 size: 13 residues. V lost 6 bases to trimming and J lost 8 bases, with 14 bases between them. CDR3 in DNA: TGTGCCAGCAGGAGACTCCCGCTCCATGAGCAGTTCTTC. Protein sequence: CASRRLPLHEQFF.

The genes are TRBV7-2 and TRBJ2-3, with TRBD2 matching over 9 bases. The germline V gene encodes CDR1 SGHTA and CDR2 FQGNSA. The CDR3 extends over 16 amino acids. The J segment lost 0 bases and the V segment lost 5 bases, leaving 6 bases of the junction unmatched. The CDR3 region has the DNA TGTGCCAGCAGCCCGCTAGCGGGAACTAGCACAGATACGCAGTATTTT. This sequence encodes CASSPLAGTSTDTQYF.